This T cell receptor beta chain was obtained from a study of control samples from healthy donors and cancer patients (dated by TCRdb to 2019 to 2021). On this clone itself: Its antigen target is currently unknown. Base-call qualities are not available, and no considerably larger clone is one nucleotide away.

Library construction relied on the immunoSEQ multiplex PCR assay. In its TCRdb copy, this immuneACCESS table keeps in-frame sequences only and misses some clones. Where compared with another copy, unresolved V genes explain less than half of these, and the others have no known cause. The sample profile shows about 96,000 clones; approximately 93% of them were found once. Of the sample, around 8.5% falls within the top ten clones. As encoded in the germline V gene (reference sequence), CDR1 is LNHDA while CDR2 is SQIVND. The CDR3 has 15 amino acids, counting the end cysteine and phenylalanine. The retained sequence is limited to the CDR3, 45 bases, with the frame set at the first base. V trim: 2 bases; J trim: 4 bases; unmatched bases: 5.

The specimen was blood. The receptor was isolated from a man between 18 and 29 years old in good health. The sequence is built from TRBV19 and TRBJ1-1, with TRBD1 matching 9 junction bases. The nucleotide sequence reads TGTGCCAGTAGTATACTGAGGACAGGGGTCACTGAAGCTTTCTTT. The resulting protein is CASSILRTGVTEAFF. The full variable domain, completed from the reference TRBV19 and TRBJ1-1 proteins outside the CDR3, reads DGGITQSPKYLFRKEGQNVTLSCEQNLNHDAMYWYRQDPGQGLRLIYYSQIVNDFQKGDIAEGYSVSREKKESFPLTVTSAQKNPTAFYLCASSILRTGVTEAFFGQGTRLTVV.